This T cell receptor beta chain was documented in a study of shared clonotypes between healthy human individuals. Overall study: Every donor yielded three CD4 naive, three CD4 memory, two CD8 naive and one CD8 memory plate. The study, taken as a whole, reports: A limitation of the genetic and exposure-history diversity represented arose from few donors. Although depth was large, rarefaction showed that sequencing of the sorted subsets was incomplete.

Measured with immunoSEQ multiplex PCR; TCRdb has only the in-frame clones, and not every one. The data contain around 2.5 million clones, roughly 93% of them singletons. This CDR3 spans 16 amino acids. Germline CDR1 is SGDLS and CDR2 is YYNGEE. V lost 4 bases and J lost 1; bases outside the gene matches: 6. In regard to this clone: Its specificity is unknown.

The rearrangement joins TRBV9 to TRBJ2-3; TRBD2 matches 10 bases. This clonotype was obtained from a man between 18 and 29 years old in good health. Some clones in this sample may be carry-over from other donors' samples. The specimen was naive CD4+ T cells from PBMCs. Subset given: CD45RA+ positively selected. CDR3 sequence (DNA): TGTGCCAGCAGCTTGGGAAGCGGGAGGGGCACAGATACGCAGTATTTT. This encodes CASSLGSGRGTDTQYF.